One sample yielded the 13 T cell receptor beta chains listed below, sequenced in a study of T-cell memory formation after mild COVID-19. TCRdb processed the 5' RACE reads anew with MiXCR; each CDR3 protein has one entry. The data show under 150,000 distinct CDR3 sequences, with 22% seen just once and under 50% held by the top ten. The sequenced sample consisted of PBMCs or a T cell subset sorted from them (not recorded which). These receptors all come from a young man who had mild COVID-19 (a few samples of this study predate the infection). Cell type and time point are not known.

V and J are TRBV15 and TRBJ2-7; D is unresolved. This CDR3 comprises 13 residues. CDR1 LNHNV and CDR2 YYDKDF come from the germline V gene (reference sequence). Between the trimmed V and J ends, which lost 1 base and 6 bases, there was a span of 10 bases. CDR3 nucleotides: TGTGCCACCAGCAGAGCCCGCATCGGCGAGCAGTACGTC. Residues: CATSRARIGEQYV.

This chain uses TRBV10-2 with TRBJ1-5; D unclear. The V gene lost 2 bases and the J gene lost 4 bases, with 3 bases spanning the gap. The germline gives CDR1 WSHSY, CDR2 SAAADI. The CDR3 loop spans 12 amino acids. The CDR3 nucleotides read TGCGCCAGCAGTGAGCAGAATCAGCCCCAGCATTTT. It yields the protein CASSEQNQPQHF.

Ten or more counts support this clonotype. As DNA, the CDR3 is TGCAGTGCGTCACTCTCGACTAGCGGTGAAGAGACCCAGTACTTC. It is translated as CSASLSTSGEETQYF. The chain employs TRBV20-1 and TRBJ2-5; 9 bases agree with TRBD2. V shed 6 bases and J 3 bases; nucleotides not matched to a gene: 11. The CDR3 totals 15 residues. The germline V gene has CDR1 DFQATT and CDR2 SNEGSKA (reference sequence).

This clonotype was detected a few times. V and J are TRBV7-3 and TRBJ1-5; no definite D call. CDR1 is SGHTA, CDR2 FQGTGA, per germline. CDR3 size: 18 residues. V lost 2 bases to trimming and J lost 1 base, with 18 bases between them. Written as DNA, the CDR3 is TGTGCCAGCAGCTTAGCGCGCGCGGGGAGGGAAAGCAATCAGCCCCAGCATTTT. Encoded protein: CASSLARAGRESNQPQHF.

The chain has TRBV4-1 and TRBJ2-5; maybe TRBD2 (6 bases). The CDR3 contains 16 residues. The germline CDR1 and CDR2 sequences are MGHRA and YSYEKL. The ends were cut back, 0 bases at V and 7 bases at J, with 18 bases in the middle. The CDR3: CASSQDWGLLRGTQYF. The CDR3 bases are TGCGCCAGCAGCCAAGATTGGGGACTCCTCCGGGGGACCCAGTACTTC.

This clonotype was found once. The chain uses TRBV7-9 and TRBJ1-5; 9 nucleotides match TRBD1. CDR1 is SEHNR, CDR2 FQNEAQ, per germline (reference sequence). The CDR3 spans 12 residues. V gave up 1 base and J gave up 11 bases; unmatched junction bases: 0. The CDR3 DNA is TGTGCCAGCAGCTTAGGACAGGGGGCCCAGCATTTT. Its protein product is CASSLGQGAQHF.

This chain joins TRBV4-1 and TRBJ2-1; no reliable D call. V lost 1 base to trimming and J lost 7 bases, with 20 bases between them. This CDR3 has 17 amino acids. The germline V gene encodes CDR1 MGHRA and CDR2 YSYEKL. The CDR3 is CASSQVSLSRAWNEQFF. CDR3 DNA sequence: TGCGCCAGCAGCCAAGTATCGTTAAGTAGGGCCTGGAATGAGCAGTTCTTC.

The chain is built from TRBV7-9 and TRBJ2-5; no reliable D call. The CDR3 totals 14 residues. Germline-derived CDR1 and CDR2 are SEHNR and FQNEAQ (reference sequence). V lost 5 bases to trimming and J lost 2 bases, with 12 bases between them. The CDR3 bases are TGTGCCAGCAGCAAATCGGACGGGCAAGAGACCCAGTACTTC. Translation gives CASSKSDGQETQYF.

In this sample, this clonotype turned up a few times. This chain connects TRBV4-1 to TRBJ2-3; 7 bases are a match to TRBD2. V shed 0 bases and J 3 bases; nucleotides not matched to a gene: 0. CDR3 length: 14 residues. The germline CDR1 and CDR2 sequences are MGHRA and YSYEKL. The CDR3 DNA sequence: TGCGCCAGCAGCCAAGAGGGGGGGACAGATACGCAGTATTTT. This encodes CASSQEGGTDTQYF.

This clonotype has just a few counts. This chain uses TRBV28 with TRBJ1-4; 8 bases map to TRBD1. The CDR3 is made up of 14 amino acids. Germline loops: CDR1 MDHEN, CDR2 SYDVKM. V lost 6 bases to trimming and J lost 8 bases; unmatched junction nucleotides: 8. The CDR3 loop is CASRTGQGYEKLFF. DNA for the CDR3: TGTGCCAGCAGGACCGGACAGGGATACGAAAAACTGTTTTTT.

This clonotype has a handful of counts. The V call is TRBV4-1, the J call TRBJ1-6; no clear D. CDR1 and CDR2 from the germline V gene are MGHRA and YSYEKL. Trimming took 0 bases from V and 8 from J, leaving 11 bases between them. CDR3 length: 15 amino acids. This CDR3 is CASSQDYAEDSPLHF. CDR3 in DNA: TGCGCCAGCAGCCAAGATTATGCGGAAGATTCACCCCTCCACTTT.

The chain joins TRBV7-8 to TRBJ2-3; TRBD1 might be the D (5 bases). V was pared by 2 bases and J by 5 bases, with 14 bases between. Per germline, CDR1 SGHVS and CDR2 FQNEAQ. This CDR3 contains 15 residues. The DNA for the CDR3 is TGTGCCAGCAGCTTAATGAAGGGGCACGTAGATACGCAGTATTTT. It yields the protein CASSLMKGHVDTQYF.

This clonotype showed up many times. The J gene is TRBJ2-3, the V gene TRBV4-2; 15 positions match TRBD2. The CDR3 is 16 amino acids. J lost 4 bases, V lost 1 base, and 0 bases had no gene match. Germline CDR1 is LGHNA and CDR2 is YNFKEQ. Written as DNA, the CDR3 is TGTGCCAGCAGCCAAGGGACTAGCGGGGGGGCAGATACGCAGTATTTT. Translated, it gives CASSQGTSGGADTQYF.